The sequence of this TCR beta chain was determined in a study of siplizumab effects on memory and regulatory T cells. General study results and limits: Naive T cells appeared more varied than memory cells and looked like key alloresponse contributors. Among mappable alloreactive CD4+ clones, the Treg-derived fraction averaged around 70% with siplizumab versus around 30% in controls.

Only in-frame clones appear in the TCRdb table, and some are missing; sequencing was by immunoSEQ multiplex PCR. Among 100,000 to 110,000 clones listed, approximately 94% were seen once. Remarks on this clone: Antigen unknown.

Trimming pared 0 bases from V and 7 bases from J, leaving 13 bases between. The CDR3 has 15 residues. Germline CDR1 is KGHSH and CDR2 is LQKENI. The clonotype comes from a human donor in good health. The chain couples TRBV18 to TRBJ2-1; tentative D call: TRBD2 (6 bases). The specimen was non-Treg CD4+ T cells sorted from blood. CDR3 nucleotide sequence: TGTGCCAGCTCACCACCGGGTGACCGGGAGAATGAGCAGTTCTTC. Its translation is CASSPPGDRENEQFF.